This T cell receptor (beta chain) was profiled in a study of blood T cell repertoires in COVID-19. Study context: Samples came from the United States, Italy and Spain, spanning acute and convalescent COVID-19.

Authors' data handling: Reference gene primer amplification yielded estimated nucleated cell counts. Profiling relied on immunoSEQ multiplex PCR, and the TCRdb table lists in-frame clones only, not all of them. D and trimming come from the DNA, and the V and J calls and clone size come from that table. The table records some 83,000 clones, around 90% of them present only once. Germline lookup yields CDR1 SNHLY and CDR2 FYNNEI. Deletions cut 4 bases from V and 4 bases from J, with 6 bases between. The CDR3 totals 12 residues. The source is a man older than 75 with active or convalescent COVID-19. The gene calls are TRBV2 and TRBJ2-3; D is uncertain. Sequenced input: peripheral blood. The CDR3, as DNA: TGTGCCAGCAGTGCTGGGCCAGATACGCAGTATTTT. It encodes CASSAGPDTQYF.